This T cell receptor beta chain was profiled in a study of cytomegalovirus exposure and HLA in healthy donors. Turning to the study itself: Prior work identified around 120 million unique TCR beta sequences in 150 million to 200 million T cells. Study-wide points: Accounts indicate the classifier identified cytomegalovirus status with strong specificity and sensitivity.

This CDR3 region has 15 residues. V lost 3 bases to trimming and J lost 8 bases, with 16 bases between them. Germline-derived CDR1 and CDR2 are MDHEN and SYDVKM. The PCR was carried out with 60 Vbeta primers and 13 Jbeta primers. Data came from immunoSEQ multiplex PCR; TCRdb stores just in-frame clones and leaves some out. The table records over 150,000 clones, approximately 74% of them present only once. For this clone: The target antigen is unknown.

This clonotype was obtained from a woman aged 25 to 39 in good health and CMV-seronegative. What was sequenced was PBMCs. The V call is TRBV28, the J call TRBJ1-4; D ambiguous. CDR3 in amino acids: CASSLGAHSGEKLFF. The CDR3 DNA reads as TGTGCCAGCAGTTTGGGTGCTCACTCGGGGGAAAAACTGTTTTTT.